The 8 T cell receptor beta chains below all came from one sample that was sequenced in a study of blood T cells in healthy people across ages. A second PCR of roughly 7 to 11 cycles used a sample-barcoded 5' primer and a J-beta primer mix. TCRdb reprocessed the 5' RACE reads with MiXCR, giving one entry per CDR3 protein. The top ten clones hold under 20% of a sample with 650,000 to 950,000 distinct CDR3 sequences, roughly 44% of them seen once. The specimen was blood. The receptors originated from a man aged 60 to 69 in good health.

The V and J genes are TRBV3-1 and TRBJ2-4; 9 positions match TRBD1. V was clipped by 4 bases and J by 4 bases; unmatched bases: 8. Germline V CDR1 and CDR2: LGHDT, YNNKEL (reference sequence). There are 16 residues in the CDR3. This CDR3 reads CASSLLQTGGKNIQYF. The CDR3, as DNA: TGTGCCAGCAGCCTCCTTCAGACAGGGGGTAAAAACATTCAGTACTTC.

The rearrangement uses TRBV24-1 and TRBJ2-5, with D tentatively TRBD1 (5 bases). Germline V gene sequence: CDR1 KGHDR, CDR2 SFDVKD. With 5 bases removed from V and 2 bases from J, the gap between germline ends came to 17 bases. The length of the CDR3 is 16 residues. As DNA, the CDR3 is TGTGCCACCAGTGGAACCACAGGTCCCCGACAAGAGACCCAGTACTTC. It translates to CATSGTTGPRQETQYF.

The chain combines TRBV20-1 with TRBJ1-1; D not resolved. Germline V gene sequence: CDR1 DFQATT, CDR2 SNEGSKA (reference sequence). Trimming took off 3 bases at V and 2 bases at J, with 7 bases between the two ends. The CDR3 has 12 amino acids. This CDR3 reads CSASLGNTEAFF. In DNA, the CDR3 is TGCAGTGCTAGTTTAGGTAACACTGAAGCTTTCTTT.

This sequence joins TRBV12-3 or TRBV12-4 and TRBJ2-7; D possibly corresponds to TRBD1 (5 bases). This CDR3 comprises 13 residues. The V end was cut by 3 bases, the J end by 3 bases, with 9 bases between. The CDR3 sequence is CASSFEGVYEQYF. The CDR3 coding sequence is TGTGCCAGCAGTTTTGAAGGGGTCTACGAGCAGTACTTC.

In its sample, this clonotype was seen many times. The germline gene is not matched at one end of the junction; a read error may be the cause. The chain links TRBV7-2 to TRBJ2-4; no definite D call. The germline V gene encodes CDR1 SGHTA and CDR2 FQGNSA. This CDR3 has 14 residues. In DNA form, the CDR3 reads TGTGCCAGCAGCGTAGCCCTAGCCAAAAACATTCAGTACTTC. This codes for CASSVALAKNIQYF.

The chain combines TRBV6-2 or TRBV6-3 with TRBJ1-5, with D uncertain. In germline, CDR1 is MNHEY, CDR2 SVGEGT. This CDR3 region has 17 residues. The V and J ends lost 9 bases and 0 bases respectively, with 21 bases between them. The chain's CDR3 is CASQVASLPYSNQPQHF. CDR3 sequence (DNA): TGTGCCAGTCAAGTGGCCTCCTTACCTTATAGCAATCAGCCCCAGCATTTT.

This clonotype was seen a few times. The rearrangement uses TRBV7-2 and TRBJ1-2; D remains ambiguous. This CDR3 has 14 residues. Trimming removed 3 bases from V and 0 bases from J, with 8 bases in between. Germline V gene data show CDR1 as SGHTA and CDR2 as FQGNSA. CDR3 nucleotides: TGTGCCAGCAGCTTGCAGAGAGCTAACTATGGCTACACCTTC. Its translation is CASSLQRANYGYTF.

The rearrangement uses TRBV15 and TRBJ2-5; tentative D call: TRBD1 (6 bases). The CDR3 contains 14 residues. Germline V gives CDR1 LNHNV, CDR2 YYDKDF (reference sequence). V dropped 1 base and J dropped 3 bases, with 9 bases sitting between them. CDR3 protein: CATSRVTGKETQYF. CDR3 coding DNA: TGTGCCACCAGCAGAGTAACAGGGAAAGAGACCCAGTACTTC. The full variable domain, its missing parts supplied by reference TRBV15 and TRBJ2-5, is DAMVIQNPRYQVTQFGKPVTLSCSQTLNHNVMYWYQQKSSQAPKLLFHYYDKDFNNEADTPDNFQSRRPNTSFCFLDIRSPGLGDTAMYLCATSRVTGKETQYFGPGTRLLVL.